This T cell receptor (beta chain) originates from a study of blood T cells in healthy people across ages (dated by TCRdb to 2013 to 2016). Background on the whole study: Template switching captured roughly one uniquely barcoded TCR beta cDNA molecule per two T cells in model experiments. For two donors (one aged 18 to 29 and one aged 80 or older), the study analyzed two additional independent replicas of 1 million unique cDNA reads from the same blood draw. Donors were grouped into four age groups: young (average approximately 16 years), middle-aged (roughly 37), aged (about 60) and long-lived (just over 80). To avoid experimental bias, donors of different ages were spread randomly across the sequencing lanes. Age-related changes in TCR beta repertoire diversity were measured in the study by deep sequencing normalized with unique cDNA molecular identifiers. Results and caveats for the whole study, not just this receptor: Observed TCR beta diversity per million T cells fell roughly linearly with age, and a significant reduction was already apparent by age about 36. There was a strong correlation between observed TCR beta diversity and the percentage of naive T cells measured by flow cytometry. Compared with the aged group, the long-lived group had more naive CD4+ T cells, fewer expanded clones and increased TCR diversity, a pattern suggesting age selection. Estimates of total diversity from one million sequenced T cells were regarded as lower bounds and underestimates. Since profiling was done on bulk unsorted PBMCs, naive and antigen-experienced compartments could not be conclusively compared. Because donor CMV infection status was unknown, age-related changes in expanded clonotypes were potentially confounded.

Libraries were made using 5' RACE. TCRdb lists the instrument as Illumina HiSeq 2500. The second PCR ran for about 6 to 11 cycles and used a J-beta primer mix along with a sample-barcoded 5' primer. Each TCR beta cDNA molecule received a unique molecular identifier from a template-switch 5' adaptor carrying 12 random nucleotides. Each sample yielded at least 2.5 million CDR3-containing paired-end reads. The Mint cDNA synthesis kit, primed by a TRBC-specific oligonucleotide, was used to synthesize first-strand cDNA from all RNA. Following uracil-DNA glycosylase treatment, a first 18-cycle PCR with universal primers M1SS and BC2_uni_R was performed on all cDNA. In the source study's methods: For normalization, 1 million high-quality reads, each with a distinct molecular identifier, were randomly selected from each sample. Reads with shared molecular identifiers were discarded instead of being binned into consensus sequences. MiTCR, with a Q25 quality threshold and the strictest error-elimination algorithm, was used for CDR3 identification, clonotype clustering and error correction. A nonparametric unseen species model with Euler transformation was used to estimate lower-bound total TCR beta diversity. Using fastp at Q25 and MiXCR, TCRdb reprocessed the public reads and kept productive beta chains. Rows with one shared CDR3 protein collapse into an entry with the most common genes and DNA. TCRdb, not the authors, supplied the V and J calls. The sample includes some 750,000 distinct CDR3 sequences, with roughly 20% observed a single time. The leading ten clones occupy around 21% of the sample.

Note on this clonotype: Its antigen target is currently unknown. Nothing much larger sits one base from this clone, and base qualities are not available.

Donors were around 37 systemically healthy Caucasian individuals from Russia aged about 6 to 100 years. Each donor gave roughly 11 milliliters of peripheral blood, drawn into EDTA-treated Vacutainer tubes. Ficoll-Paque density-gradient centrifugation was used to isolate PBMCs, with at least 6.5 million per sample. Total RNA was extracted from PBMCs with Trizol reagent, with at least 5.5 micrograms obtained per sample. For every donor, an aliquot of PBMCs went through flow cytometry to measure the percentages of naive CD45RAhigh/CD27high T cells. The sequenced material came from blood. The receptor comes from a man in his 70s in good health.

The nucleotides read TGCAGCGTTGTGGCCGGGGCAGAGACCCAGTACTTC. The translation is CSVVAGAETQYF. The chain was built from TRBV29-1 and TRBJ2-7; the D call could be TRBD1 or TRBD2, with each sharing 5 bases. The assigned J gene may be wrong: the sequence end matches TRBJ2-5 better. The cysteine opens and the phenylalanine closes a CDR3 of 12 amino acids. Just CDR3 DNA is preserved here, 36 bases in frame from base 1. CDR1 SQVTM and CDR2 ANQGSEA are derived from the germline V gene.